This T cell receptor (beta chain) originates from a study of human T cells and chemical hapten exposure. Trimming cost V 4 bases and J 6 bases, with 12 bases left between them. Germline CDR1 reads MNHNS; CDR2 reads SASEGT. The CDR3 is made up of 13 amino acids. This clonotype was seen ten or more times. Total RNA extraction was carried out from unfractionated whole blood. Unique molecular identifiers were affixed to discrete cDNA molecules within the library. Each CDR3 protein is one row after TCRdb ran MiXCR on the reads. The sample has about 120,000 distinct CDR3 sequences, 8% to 9.5% seen once; the top ten hold 1.3% to 1.5%.

The source material was whole blood. The TCR comes from a human donor in good health. Some clones in this sample may be carry-over from other donors' samples. J is TRBJ1-1 and V is TRBV6-1; D might be TRBD1 (5 bases). DNA for the CDR3: TGTGCCAGCAGTGGGGCAGGGAGGCCTGAAGCTTTCTTT. The encoded protein is CASSGAGRPEAFF.